Given below is one T cell receptor (beta chain) in context. This clonotype was observed a few times. Its antigen is not yet known. One end of the junction is discordant with germline, which a read error may explain. TCR alpha and beta CDR3 regions were amplified with the iRepertoire nested amplicon-rescue multiplex PCR (arm-PCR) platform from RNA. One-step reverse transcription and amplification used about 95-400 ng of tissue mRNA or PBMC total RNA as input. Following bead purification, Illumina adapters were added through a secondary multiplex PCR, and the libraries were then gel-purified between 200 and 400 bp. Internal 6-nucleotide barcodes were carried by the libraries and were used for demultiplexing. Sequencing of libraries was performed on an Illumina MiSeq with 2x220 or 2x250 nucleotide paired-end reads. The paper's processing steps were these. Paired reads were merged using FLASH 1.2.11 and were aligned to the GRCh37 human genome using BWA-MEM, after which TRA and TRB reads were extracted. An IMGT-derived reference of cassette sequences and CDR3 motifs, with pseudogenes included, was used for V and J assignment. Three-frame translation of reads was performed, and productive CDR3s were defined as those with a C...FGXG motif and no stop codons. Clonotypes were defined as unique combinations of V-J cassette pair and CDR3 amino acid sequence. Hamming distance filtering was applied to reads, with thresholds set by the sequence error rate of each sample in mapped regions. TCRdb took the public reads, trimmed them with fastp at Q25, ran MiXCR for clone calling and kept in-frame beta chains. One record per CDR3 amino acid sequence lists the most common genes and DNA. TCRdb's processing, not the authors' own work, is the source of the V and J calls. This sample comprises around 190,000 distinct CDR3 sequences, around 42% of them detected only once. The leading ten clones occupy 5.2% of the sample.

This record comes from a study of glioma-infiltrating T cells (dated by TCRdb to 2016 to 2017). Turning to the overall study: The study sequenced TCR alpha- and beta-chain repertoires from glioma tissue, from non-neoplastic brain tissue and from matched peripheral blood mononuclear cells. To measure divergence between tissue and blood T-cell populations, each tissue-infiltrating repertoire was compared with the peripheral blood repertoire of the same patient. Three low-grade glioma patients, roughly eight primary glioblastoma patients and three non-glioma patients contributing non-neoplastic brain tissue were included in the paired cohort.

The cysteine opens and the phenylalanine closes a CDR3 of 15 amino acids. This entry keeps only the CDR3 DNA: 45 bases, framed from base 1. According to the germline V gene, CDR1 reads MNHNS and CDR2 reads SASEGT. Overall study results and their limits: VJ-independent divergence between tissue and blood was found to be below expectation in non-neoplastic patients but above expectation in all gliomas, particularly low-grade gliomas. Only a very small number of CDR3 sequences turned up in both tissue and blood, a result put down to high CDR3 diversity combined with limited sampling. The group comparisons were based on small numbers of patients: three non-neoplastic, three low-grade glioma and seven or eight glioblastoma patients.

The sequence joins TRBV6-1 to TRBJ1-2, with the D gene not confidently named. This receptor was taken from a human donor with low-grade glioma or glioblastoma, undergoing nonglioma brain surgery, or in good health (not recorded which). The sequenced sample was glioma tissue, nonneoplastic brain tissue, or PBMCs (not recorded which). Read as DNA, the sequence is TGTGCCATCAGTGAAAGCGATTTTACTGGCTATGGCTACACCTTC. This gives the protein CAISESDFTGYGYTF.